One TCR beta chain is described in this entry. Its antigen has not been determined. Base qualities are not recorded, but no much larger clone differs from it by a single base. The CDR3 regions of human TCRbeta chains were analyzed by immunosequencing. In the original analysis: TCRs in the repertoires were compared against a reference library of SARS-CoV-2-specific TCRs that had been generated with the MIRA antigen-specificity platform. Breadth meant the fraction of unique TCRs that were SARS-CoV-2-associated, whereas depth meant the fraction of total T cells that were SARS-CoV-2-associated. Using the MIRA data, each spike-specific TCR was assigned both to the spike region to which the TCR was reactive and to a CD4 or CD8 class. Log10-transformed breadth and depth values were compared by one-way ANOVA with Sidak's multiple comparisons tests. What TCRdb holds here is the immuneACCESS table cut down to in-frame rearrangements. Part of the clones is not present; checked against another copy, under half of the missing clones reflect an unresolved V gene, and the others are unexplained. V, J and clone size are taken as reported in that table, and D and trimming were inferred from the DNA itself. Recorded for this sample are 150,000 or so clones; about 86% of them occurred a single time. The leading ten clones occupy 5.5% of the sample.

Sample time point, as interpreted from the label and publication: baseline before first vaccination. This specimen's treatment or condition label, per the study, means: meningococcal conjugate vaccine given as trial control. Vaccinee samples were obtained from the UK trials COV001 and COV002, which included a single-blind randomized controlled phase 2/3 trial of AZD1222 (ChAdOx1 nCoV-19) in healthy adults. Trial participant PBMC samples were collected at day 0 and day 28 after the second dose for TCRbeta chain sequencing. The entry originates in a study of T cell responses to AZD1222 COVID-19 vaccine (dated by TCRdb to the early 2020s). In the study overall: A total of more than 230 trial participants underwent TCR sequencing, of whom around 210 had received two doses of AZD1222 and about 25 had received two doses of the MenACWY control vaccine. Enrollment into the trials was organized by age into subgroups of 18-55, 56-69 and 70-plus years, and those subgroups contained about 160, 30 and 59 TCR-sequenced participants, respectively.

Reading the germline V gene (reference sequence) gives CDR1 LNHDA and CDR2 SQIVND. Measured from the cysteine to the phenylalanine, the CDR3 is 15 residues long. Here the CDR3 DNA is all that survives: 45 bases in frame from base 1. Trimming costs V 8 bases and J 0 bases, and their ends lie 14 bases apart. Overall study outcomes, separate from this receptor: In the small 56-69-year group, the increase in depth fell short of significance, most likely because of low power. After two AZD1222 doses, both the breadth and the depth of spike-specific TCRs were significantly higher than at day 0 and than in MenACWY recipients. Participants were mostly white British, with more females than males. The authors suggested clonal diversity may have been underestimated. Epitopes outside the regions mutated in the B.1.351 and B.1.1.7 variants were reportedly recognized by nearly half of the unique spike-specific TCRs. Conclusions about previously exposed vaccinees were limited because only a handful of AZD1222 recipients were SARS-CoV-2 seropositive at baseline. Because no samples from the day 14 peak response were available, repertoires could be characterized only after the peak T cell response. CD4 TCRs associated with the vaccine covered the entire spike protein, and the dominant responses were in regions 160-218 and 743-854.

The clonotype comes from an adult in good health. This chain is built from TRBV19 and TRBJ1-3; the D gene is possibly TRBD1, with 5 bases matching. The sequences come from peripheral blood, collected on day 0 of MenACWY control vaccination. The bases read TGTGCCAGTGTAAGGGACGGAAGCTCTGGAAACACCATATATTTT. This encodes CASVRDGSSGNTIYF.